These T cell receptor beta chains were read from a single sample in a study of shared clonotypes between healthy human individuals. TCRdb's table, derived via immunoSEQ multiplex PCR, lists solely in-frame clones and lacks some. The sample records 2 million to 2.5 million clones, 95% being singletons. Sample: naive CD4+ T cells sorted from blood. Every receptor here comes from a man in his late teens or twenties in good health. The CDR3 runs from the conserved cysteine through the conserved F or W. D genes are given only for firm matches. Some rows have no size entry. The others give once, few or many, or a class for an expanded clone.

D	size	V	J	CDR3	DNA
.	.	TRBV7-6	TRBJ1-3	CASSLSGTVSGNTIYF	TGTGCCAGCAGCTTATCCGGGACGGTCTCTGGAAACACCATATATTTT
.	.	TRBV11-2	TRBJ2-7	CASSYGKLEQYF	TGTGCCAGCAGCTACGGTAAACTCGAGCAGTACTTC
.	.	TRBV30	TRBJ1-6	CAWTRENNSPLHF	TGTGCCTGGACAAGGGAAAATAATTCACCCCTCCACTTT
.	.	TRBV28	TRBJ1-5	CASSFVGPQHF	TGTGCCAGCAGTTTTGTAGGGCCCCAGCATTTT
.	.	TRBV6-1	TRBJ1-6	CASSEFATNSPLHF	TGTGCCAGCAGTGAATTTGCGACGAATTCACCCCTCCACTTT
.	.	TRBV10-3	TRBJ2-5	CAISESGVGSIETQYF	TGTGCCATCAGTGAGTCAGGAGTGGGCTCTATAGAGACCCAGTACTTC
.	few	TRBV5-6	TRBJ2-7	CASSWGEFSEQYF	TGTGCCAGCAGCTGGGGGGAGTTCTCGGAGCAGTACTTC
.	.	TRBV27	TRBJ1-6	CASFGLGSPLHF	TGTGCCAGCTTCGGTCTAGGTTCACCCCTCCACTTT
.	.	TRBV9	TRBJ1-4	CASSASQGINEKLFF	TGTGCCAGCAGCGCTTCCCAGGGCATTAATGAAAAACTGTTTTTT
.	.	TRBV2	TRBJ2-1	CASRGASSYNEQFF	TGTGCCTCCCGGGGGGCTAGCTCCTACAATGAGCAGTTCTTC
.	once	TRBV10-3	TRBJ2-7	CAISESTSYEQYF	TGTGCCATCAGTGAGTCGACCTCTTACGAGCAGTACTTC
TRBD1	.	TRBV7-9	TRBJ1-2	CASSDRGSYGYTF	TGTGCCAGCAGTGACAGGGGATCCTATGGCTACACCTTC
TRBD1	.	TRBV7-6	TRBJ2-2	CASSLGDSTGELFF	TGTGCCAGCAGCTTGGGGGACAGTACCGGGGAGCTGTTTTTT
.	.	TRBV18	TRBJ1-2	CASSPSPTGTNYGYTF	TGTGCCAGCTCACCATCTCCTACAGGAACTAACTATGGCTACACCTTC
.	.	TRBV6-6	TRBJ2-1	CASSSDRRNIVDEQFF	TGTGCCAGCAGTTCCGACAGGAGGAATATAGTCGATGAGCAGTTCTTC
.	.	TRBV5-6	TRBJ2-1	CASSPTGVTGEQFF	TGTGCCAGCAGCCCGACGGGAGTAACGGGTGAGCAGTTCTTC
TRBD2	.	TRBV7-8	TRBJ2-1	CASSRAGTSNEQFF	TGTGCCAGCAGCCGAGCAGGGACTAGCAATGAGCAGTTCTTC
TRBD1	.	TRBV25-1	TRBJ1-6	CASTPDRGDSPLHF	TGTGCCAGCACCCCGGACAGGGGGGATTCACCCCTCCACTTT